Below are 30 T cell receptor beta chains sequenced from a single sample in a study of T cells in Graves' hyperthyroidism and ophthalmopathy. It was RNA transcripts that yielded the amplified TCR beta CDR3 regions. TCR CDR3 underwent first-round RT-PCR with the HTBI primer set. Using its own MiXCR run on the multiplex PCR reads, TCRdb lists one record per CDR3 protein. The repertoire has some 300,000 distinct CDR3 sequences, about an eighth of them found once; the top ten carry roughly 8%. Sequencing was performed on blood. Receptor source: a woman under 40 with Graves' hyperthyroidism that later progressed to Graves' ophthalmopathy.

This clonotype was seen a handful of times. The V and J genes are TRBV4-3 and TRBJ1-1; TRBD1 matches 8 bases. The length of the CDR3 is 16 residues. The germline V gene encodes CDR1 LGHNA and CDR2 YSLEER. Germline trimming cut 3 bases from V and 7 bases from J; bases unmatched to any gene: 13. The CDR3 is CASSHLPGQDRFEAFF. Here the CDR3 DNA reads TGCGCCAGCAGCCATTTACCGGGACAGGACCGATTTGAAGCTTTCTTT.

This clonotype occurred many times. The gene calls are TRBV20-1 and TRBJ1-1; D not resolved. The CDR3 covers 11 residues. CDR1 DFQATT and CDR2 SNEGSKA come from the germline V gene (reference sequence). V gave up 2 bases and J gave up 11 bases, with 12 bases separating them. CDR3 sequence (DNA): TGCAGTGCTAGAACCGCCTTTGGGGCTTTCTTT. This gives the protein CSARTAFGAFF.

This clonotype has a count of ten or more. CDR3 in DNA: TGTGCCAGCAGGGGACTGGTCTACGAGCAGTACTTC. Translated: CASRGLVYEQYF. This chain joins TRBV28 and TRBJ2-7; a weak D match, TRBD2 (6 bases). The CDR3 extends over 12 amino acids. Germline V lookup: CDR1 MDHEN, CDR2 SYDVKM. V lost 6 bases to trimming and J lost 3 bases, with 9 bases between them.

This clonotype was seen only a few times. The genes are TRBV4-1 and TRBJ2-7; tentative D call: TRBD1 (5 bases). The CDR3 length is 15 residues. The V end was cut by 1 base, the J end by 0 bases, with 10 bases between. The V gene's germline CDR1 is MGHRA and CDR2 YSYEKL. CDR3: CASSQAFDSSYEQYF. The CDR3 DNA follows: TGCGCCAGCAGCCAAGCCTTCGACAGCTCCTACGAGCAGTACTTC.

This clonotype was seen only a few times. The gene calls are TRBV19 and TRBJ1-3; no firm D call. The germline V gene has CDR1 LNHDA and CDR2 SQIVND (reference sequence). With 5 bases removed from V and 1 base from J, the gap between germline ends came to 6 bases. This CDR3 spans 13 amino acids. DNA of the CDR3: TGTGCCAGTAGTGCAGTTTCTGGAAACACCATATATTTT. This translates into CASSAVSGNTIYF. The complete variable domain, with remaining parts taken from reference TRBV19 and TRBJ1-3, reads DGGITQSPKYLFRKEGQNVTLSCEQNLNHDAMYWYRQDPGQGLRLIYYSQIVNDFQKGDIAEGYSVSREKKESFPLTVTSAQKNPTAFYLCASSAVSGNTIYFGEGSWLTVV.

The chain has TRBV2 and TRBJ2-6; D possibly corresponds to TRBD2 (5 bases). V was trimmed by 6 bases and J by 3 bases, leaving 12 bases between them. The CDR3 is 15 residues long. Germline CDR1 and CDR2: SNHLY and FYNNEI. Written as DNA, the CDR3 is TGTGCCAGCAGCCTTCTGGCGGGTGGGGCCAACGTCCTGACTTTC. The encoded protein is CASSLLAGGANVLTF.

This clonotype was found many times. CDR3 residues: CASSHGLAGYEQYF. In nucleotides, the CDR3 is TGTGCCAGCAGCCACGGGCTAGCTGGCTACGAGCAGTACTTC. The chain joins TRBV6-1 to TRBJ2-7, with D maybe TRBD2 (5 bases). V was clipped by 6 bases and J by 3 bases, with 15 bases between them. Germline CDR1 reads MNHNS; CDR2 reads SASEGT. The CDR3 is made up of 14 amino acids.

The chain employs TRBV7-9 and TRBJ2-1; no clear D gene. This CDR3 region has 15 residues. V lost 5 bases and J 1 base, leaving 12 bases between the germline ends. Germline values: CDR1 SEHNR, CDR2 FQNEAQ (reference sequence). This CDR3 reads CASSLAWDSYNEQFF. In DNA, the CDR3 is TGTGCCAGCAGCCTGGCTTGGGATTCCTACAATGAGCAGTTCTTC. The full variable domain, completed using reference TRBV7-9 and TRBJ2-1, is DTGVSQNPRHKITKRGQNVTFRCDPISEHNRLYWYRQTLGQGPEFLTYFQNEAQLEKSRLLSDRFSAERPKGSFSTLEIQRTEQGDSAMYLCASSLAWDSYNEQFFGPGTRLTVL.

In its sample, this clonotype was seen many times. The chain is built from TRBV27 and TRBJ1-2; a weak D match, TRBD1 (6 bases). The CDR3 extends over 14 amino acids. V was cut by 4 bases and J by 4 bases, with 13 bases left in between. Germline V gene sequence: CDR1 MNHEY, CDR2 SMNVEV (reference sequence). CDR3 residues: CASSSQGPGYGYTF. CDR3 nucleotide sequence: TGTGCCAGCAGTTCACAGGGCCCGGGCTATGGCTACACCTTC.

This clonotype was seen many times. The chain has TRBV29-1 and TRBJ1-1; unclear D gene. CDR3 size: 12 residues. The germline V and J ends were trimmed by 0 bases and 6 bases, with 8 bases remaining between them. Germline V gives CDR1 SQVTM, CDR2 ANQGSEA. CDR3 sequence reads: CSVEDVGAEAFF. CDR3 sequence (DNA): TGCAGCGTTGAAGATGTCGGGGCTGAAGCTTTCTTT. The variable domain in full, with the rest retrieved from reference TRBV29-1 and TRBJ1-1, is SAVISQKPSRDICQRGTSLTIQCQVDSQVTMMFWYRQQPGQSLTLIATANQGSEATYESGFVIDKFPISRPNLTFSTLTVSNMSPEDSSIYLCSVEDVGAEAFFGQGTRLTVV.

This clonotype turned up a few times. The CDR3 DNA reads as TGCAGTGCCCCCCACCGGGACAGGGCCTACGAGCAGTACTTC. It encodes CSAPHRDRAYEQYF. The rearrangement joins TRBV20-1 to TRBJ2-7; 9 nucleotides agree with TRBD1. This CDR3 is built from 14 residues. The germline CDR1 and CDR2 sequences are DFQATT and SNEGSKA (reference sequence). The junction had 8 bases not matched to a gene; V was cut back by 6 bases and J by 2 bases.

This clonotype was seen at least ten times. This chain connects TRBV6-1 to TRBJ2-1; 8 bases match TRBD2. Germline CDR1 reads MNHNS; CDR2 reads SASEGT. V dropped 7 bases and J dropped 6; count of bases not matched to a gene: 5. The CDR3 totals 13 residues. CDR3 sequence reads: CASMKAGVNEQFF. CDR3 nucleotide sequence: TGTGCCAGCATGAAAGCGGGAGTCAATGAGCAGTTCTTC.

This clonotype showed up just a few times. The chain joins TRBV4-1 to TRBJ2-3, with 7 bases fitting TRBD2. The germline CDR1 and CDR2 sequences are MGHRA and YSYEKL. J lost 1 base, V lost 1 base, and 8 bases had no gene match. This CDR3 has 17 amino acids. The CDR3, as DNA: TGCGCCAGCAGCCAAGTCCTAGCGGAGCGGGGCACAGATACGCAGTATTTT. Its protein product is CASSQVLAERGTDTQYF.

The chain links TRBV4-3 to TRBJ2-4; 7 bases agree with TRBD2. The V and J ends lost 0 bases and 7 bases, in that order; junction bases with no gene match: 6. The germline V gene has CDR1 LGHNA and CDR2 YSLEER. The CDR3 length is 15 residues. DNA of the CDR3: TGCGCCAGCAGCCAAGATTGGGGGGGTAACAACATTCAGTACTTC. Residues: CASSQDWGGNNIQYF.

Many counts were recorded for this clonotype. The chain uses TRBV28 and TRBJ2-1, with 7 positions matching TRBD2. The CDR3 covers 16 residues. Germline trimming cut 2 bases from V and 5 bases from J; bases unmatched to any gene: 9. Germline V gene sequence: CDR1 MDHEN, CDR2 SYDVKM. The CDR3 DNA is TGTGCCAGCAGTTTAACCGGGACTACCAAGGACAATGAGCAGTTCTTC. Translating gives CASSLTGTTKDNEQFF.

The chain combines TRBV7-9 with TRBJ2-7; 7 nucleotides line up with TRBD2. Germline trimming cut 5 bases from V and 6 bases from J; bases unmatched to any gene: 13. CDR3 size: 15 residues. Germline assignment: CDR1 SEHNR and CDR2 FQNEAQ (reference sequence). The CDR3 is CASSQDPGLTSEQYF. The DNA for the CDR3 is TGTGCCAGCAGCCAAGATCCGGGACTAACATCCGAGCAGTACTTC.

This clonotype was found a few times. The rearrangement joins TRBV28 to TRBJ2-3; 10 nucleotides agree with TRBD1. Trimming removed 11 bases from V and 2 bases from J; junction bases left unmatched: 4. The CDR3 extends over 13 amino acids. Per germline, CDR1 MDHEN and CDR2 SYDVKM. Written as DNA, the CDR3 is TGTGCCGTAGACAGGGGGCTCACAGATACGCAGTATTTT. It translates to CAVDRGLTDTQYF.

V is TRBV5-6 and J is TRBJ2-5; 8 bases line up with TRBD2. CDR1 is SGHDT and CDR2 is YYEEEE in the germline V gene. The CDR3 is 13 amino acids. V gave up 4 bases and J gave up 10 bases; unmatched junction bases: 9. The CDR3 DNA reads as TGTGCCAGCAGCCTGGGCGGGAGGCACGACCAGTACTTC. Its protein product is CASSLGGRHDQYF.

This clonotype was seen only a few times. This chain joins TRBV15 and TRBJ1-2; the D is unclear. The germline V gene has CDR1 LNHNV and CDR2 YYDKDF (reference sequence). The CDR3 runs 12 residues. V lost 0 bases and J 8 bases, leaving 7 bases between the germline ends. The CDR3 DNA is TGTGCCACCAGCAGAGACGAAGGGGGCTACACCTTC. Its protein product is CATSRDEGGYTF.

On this clonotype itself: A much bigger clone sits one base away, suggesting this may be a read error. V usage is TRBV7-9 and J usage is TRBJ2-7; 7 bases are a match to TRBD2. The CDR3 covers 18 residues. Germline V gene lookup returns CDR1 SEHNR and CDR2 FQNEAQ (reference sequence). The DNA of the CDR3 is TGTGCCAGCGGCTTAGCCCCCCCTGCGGGCGGGAGCACGGGCGAGCAGTACTTC. This gives the protein CASGLAPPAGGSTGEQYF.

This clonotype was observed many times. The V call is TRBV28, the J call TRBJ2-1; the D gene is possibly TRBD2 (5 bases). Germline values: CDR1 MDHEN, CDR2 SYDVKM. Trimming took off 4 bases at V and 7 bases at J, with 17 bases between the two ends. The CDR3 covers 15 residues. The CDR3, as DNA: TGTGCCAGCAGTTCGGTGGGAGATAAGTTAAATGAGCAGTTCTTC. Translating it yields CASSSVGDKLNEQFF.

This clonotype was detected many times. The V and J genes are TRBV7-3 and TRBJ2-3; D is perhaps TRBD2 (7 bases). The V end lost 5 bases, the J end lost 3 bases, and 21 bases lay between the germline ends. Germline CDR1 SGHTA, CDR2 FQGTGA. The CDR3 is 17 amino acids. CDR3 sequence (DNA): TGTGCCAGCAGCCTTCTAGGGGGAGGGCCAGGGACAGATACGCAGTATTTT. Translation gives CASSLLGGGPGTDTQYF.

The table lists this clonotype with many counts. The chain joins TRBV6-5 to TRBJ1-2; tentatively, D is TRBD1 (5 bases). Germline V gene lookup returns CDR1 MNHEY and CDR2 SVGAGI. The CDR3 covers 17 residues. The ends were cut back, 1 base at V and 6 bases at J, with 21 bases in the middle. The CDR3 here is CASSYWDDSSVLDGYTF. CDR3 nucleotides: TGTGCCAGCAGTTACTGGGATGACAGTTCCGTGCTCGATGGCTACACCTTC.

This clonotype showed up just a few times. No conserved phenylalanine or tryptophan ends this CDR3, so it is likely a read error. This chain uses TRBV27 with TRBJ1-5; D is uncertain. Trimming took off 2 bases at V and 3 bases at J, with 8 bases between the two ends. The CDR3 spans 14 residues. Germline loops: CDR1 MNHEY, CDR2 SMNVEV (reference sequence). The CDR3, as DNA: TGTGCCAGCAGTTTAGAGGGAATCAATCAGCCCCAGCATATT. This sequence encodes CASSLEGINQPQHI.

This clonotype occurred many times. This sequence joins TRBV12-3 or TRBV12-4 and TRBJ2-2; 13 bases align to TRBD2. With 5 bases clipped from V and 4 bases from J, the junction kept 7 bases outside the gene matches. This CDR3 comprises 17 residues. The CDR3 region has the DNA TGTGCCAGCAGTCGCGGACTAGCGGGAGTGCGCACCGGGGAGCTGTTTTTT. Residues: CASSRGLAGVRTGELFF.

This clonotype was detected ten times or more. This chain connects TRBV6-1 to TRBJ1-1, with 7 bases that match TRBD1. CDR1 is MNHNS and CDR2 is SASEGT in the germline V gene. The CDR3 is 15 residues long. V lost 5 bases and J lost 0; bases outside the gene matches: 6. Here the CDR3 DNA reads TGTGCCAGCAGTAGGGAGGGACAGCTGAACACTGAAGCTTTCTTT. It is translated as CASSREGQLNTEAFF.

Ten or more counts support this clonotype. As DNA, the CDR3 is TGCAGTGCTAGTGGGGACAGCCCTCTAGTGGGCTACACCTTC. Its protein is CSASGDSPLVGYTF. The rearrangement joins TRBV20-1 to TRBJ1-2, with TRBD1 matching over 7 bases. V shed 3 bases and J 8 bases; nucleotides not matched to a gene: 12. The CDR3 is 14 amino acids. In germline, CDR1 is DFQATT, CDR2 SNEGSKA (reference sequence).

This clonotype was counted at least ten times. This rearrangement joins TRBV19 to TRBJ1-5; D may be TRBD1 (6 bases). V gave up 2 bases and J gave up 6 bases, with 17 bases separating them. CDR1 is LNHDA, CDR2 SQIVND, per germline (reference sequence). The CDR3 runs to 16 residues. The DNA of the CDR3 is TGTGCCAGTAGTATACCCACGACAGGTCTCAGTCAGCCCCAGCATTTT. It specifies CASSIPTTGLSQPQHF.

This clonotype was recorded at least ten times. The V call is TRBV11-2, the J call TRBJ2-3; D gene uncertain. Germline V CDR1 and CDR2: SGHAT, FQNNGV. V was clipped by 5 bases and J by 6 bases, with 18 bases between them. This CDR3 has 15 residues. This chain's CDR3 is CASSTDFRLVDTQYF. The CDR3 DNA follows: TGTGCCAGCAGCACCGACTTCCGACTGGTCGATACGCAGTATTTT.

In this sample, this clonotype turned up a few times. V usage is TRBV9 and J usage is TRBJ1-2; TRBD1 aligns across 9 bases. J gave up 6 bases and V 1 base, and 22 bases lay outside the gene matches. Germline CDR1 is SGDLS and CDR2 is YYNGEE. The CDR3 totals 20 residues. Here the CDR3 DNA reads TGTGCCAGCAGCGTATCCCCCGGTGTTGACGGGACAGGGCCTAGAGATGGCTACACCTTC. Translated: CASSVSPGVDGTGPRDGYTF.